This TCR beta chain was captured by sequencing in a study of T cell clones after liver transplantation. Findings and caveats of the study: Circulating graft-donor-reactive CD4 TCRbeta sequences fell significantly post-transplant in most of the 8 subjects.

In the case of this clone: Its target is not known.

V gave up 3 bases and J gave up 7 bases, with 15 bases separating them. The CDR3 totals 14 residues. Germline V gives CDR1 KGHSH, CDR2 LQKENI. Profiled with immunoSEQ multiplex PCR; TCRdb holds only in-frame clones, not every one. The profile covers 75,000 to 100,000 clones, with 65% to 85% appearing a single time and about 0.52% taken by the ten largest. The receptor was derived from a human patient who received a liver transplant. Certain T cells may be donor cells from the graft. The source was CD4+ T cells from blood, collected 45 to 46 months after liver transplant. The chain links TRBV18 to TRBJ1-2, with D maybe TRBD1 (5 bases). The chain's CDR3 is CASSPEGQGSGYTF. DNA for the CDR3: TGTGCCAGCTCACCCGAAGGTCAGGGTAGTGGCTACACCTTC.